This entry lists 10 T cell receptor beta chains sequenced from one sample in a study of blood T cells in healthy people across ages. A second PCR of roughly 7 to 11 cycles used a sample-barcoded 5' primer and a J-beta primer mix. TCRdb ran MiXCR on the 5' RACE reads and lists one entry per CDR3 protein. This sample has about 1,400,000 distinct CDR3 sequences, with about 40% found just once. The sequencing sample was made of blood. The receptor source for this set is a woman younger than 30 in good health.

The chain couples TRBV2 to TRBJ1-2; 7 bases line up with TRBD1. V was clipped by 6 bases and J by 4 bases; unmatched bases: 8. The CDR3 extends over 14 amino acids. Looked up from germline, CDR1 is SNHLY and CDR2 is FYNNEI. CDR3 loop: CASRGTANSYGYTF. DNA of the CDR3: TGTGCCAGCAGAGGGACAGCCAACAGCTATGGCTACACCTTC.

This clonotype has only one observation. This chain uses TRBV15 with TRBJ1-4; the D gene is possibly TRBD1 (5 bases). The length of the CDR3 is 14 residues. The germline V gene has CDR1 LNHNV and CDR2 YYDKDF (reference sequence). The V and J ends lost 8 bases and 8 bases respectively, with 18 bases between them. CDR3 in DNA: TGTGCCACCGGCAAGGCAGGGTGGGGAGAAAAACTGTTTTTT. Residues: CATGKAGWGEKLFF.

The CDR3 bases are TGCAGCGTTGAAATCCTAGCGGGAACCTACGAGCAGTACTTC. Amino acids: CSVEILAGTYEQYF. The chain uses TRBV29-1 and TRBJ2-7, with TRBD2 matching 9 bases. V was clipped by 2 bases and J by 2 bases; unmatched bases: 4. The CDR3 runs to 14 residues. Germline V gene sequence: CDR1 SQVTM, CDR2 ANQGSEA.

This clonotype was seen more than once but under ten times. The gene calls are TRBV3-1 and TRBJ2-5; 11 bases fit TRBD2. This CDR3 comprises 16 residues. Germline CDR1 reads LGHDT; CDR2 reads YNNKEL (reference sequence). The trim removed 1 base at V and 5 bases at J, leaving 6 bases unmatched. The CDR3 DNA reads as TGTGCCAGCAGCCAAGGGGGACTAGCGGTGATGGAGACCCAGTACTTC. The encoded protein is CASSQGGLAVMETQYF.

The V call is TRBV4-1, the J call TRBJ1-2; D gene uncertain. CDR1 is MGHRA, CDR2 YSYEKL, per germline. V was clipped by 1 base and J by 6 bases, with 15 bases between them. The CDR3 covers 15 residues. CDR3 sequence (DNA): TGCGCCAGCAGCCAAGGAGACCTTCTCGGTCATGGCTACACCTTC. Translated: CASSQGDLLGHGYTF.

This clonotype was observed a single time. The genes are TRBV13 and TRBJ1-4; 11 bases line up with TRBD1. Germline assignment: CDR1 PRHDT and CDR2 FYEKMQ (reference sequence). The CDR3 length is 15 residues. The junction had 4 bases not matched to a gene; V was cut back by 5 bases and J by 5 bases. In DNA form, the CDR3 reads TGTGCCAGCAGCACCGGACAGGGGGCAAATGAAAAACTGTTTTTT. It is translated as CASSTGQGANEKLFF.

This rearrangement joins TRBV6-5 to TRBJ1-2, with no clear D. The CDR3 contains 15 residues. V lost 3 bases to trimming and J lost 4 bases, with 15 bases between them. The V gene's germline CDR1 is MNHEY and CDR2 SVGAGI. CDR3 coding DNA: TGTGCCAGCAGTTATCGGTCTGGGCCTGGCTATGGCTACACCTTC. Its translation is CASSYRSGPGYGYTF.

This rearrangement joins TRBV27 to TRBJ2-3, with no clear D. The CDR3 has 17 residues. Germline V CDR1 and CDR2: MNHEY, SMNVEV (reference sequence). V was shortened by 3 bases and J by 3 bases, with 19 bases between the two germline ends. The CDR3 reads CASSLSGRMWVTDTQYF. CDR3 nucleotides: TGTGCCAGCAGTTTGTCGGGCAGGATGTGGGTGACAGATACGCAGTATTTT.

This clonotype was observed many times. V usage is TRBV5-1 and J usage is TRBJ2-5, with TRBD2 matching 7 bases. Germline CDR1 and CDR2: SGHRS and YFSETQ. After removal of 1 base from V and 5 bases from J, the junction contained 11 bases not matched to a gene. This CDR3 is 16 amino acids long. CDR3: CASSLTGTTPEETQYF. The CDR3, as DNA: TGCGCCAGCAGCTTGACCGGGACTACCCCTGAGGAGACCCAGTACTTC.

This clonotype has a handful of counts. The chain links TRBV13 to TRBJ2-7; perhaps TRBD1 as D (6 bases). Trimming left V 2 bases short and J 2 bases short, with 13 bases between. Per the germline V gene, CDR1 is PRHDT and CDR2 is FYEKMQ (reference sequence). This CDR3 is built from 15 residues. CDR3 nucleotides: TGTGCCAGCAGCTTACTCACAGGGTGGACCTACGAGCAGTACTTC. The encoded protein is CASSLLTGWTYEQYF. The entire variable domain, with the rest obtained from reference TRBV13 and TRBJ2-7, is as follows: AAGVIQSPRHLIKEKRETATLKCYPIPRHDTVYWYQQGPGQDPQFLISFYEKMQSDKGSIPDRFSAQQFSDYHSELNMSSLELGDSALYFCASSLLTGWTYEQYFGPGTRLTVT.